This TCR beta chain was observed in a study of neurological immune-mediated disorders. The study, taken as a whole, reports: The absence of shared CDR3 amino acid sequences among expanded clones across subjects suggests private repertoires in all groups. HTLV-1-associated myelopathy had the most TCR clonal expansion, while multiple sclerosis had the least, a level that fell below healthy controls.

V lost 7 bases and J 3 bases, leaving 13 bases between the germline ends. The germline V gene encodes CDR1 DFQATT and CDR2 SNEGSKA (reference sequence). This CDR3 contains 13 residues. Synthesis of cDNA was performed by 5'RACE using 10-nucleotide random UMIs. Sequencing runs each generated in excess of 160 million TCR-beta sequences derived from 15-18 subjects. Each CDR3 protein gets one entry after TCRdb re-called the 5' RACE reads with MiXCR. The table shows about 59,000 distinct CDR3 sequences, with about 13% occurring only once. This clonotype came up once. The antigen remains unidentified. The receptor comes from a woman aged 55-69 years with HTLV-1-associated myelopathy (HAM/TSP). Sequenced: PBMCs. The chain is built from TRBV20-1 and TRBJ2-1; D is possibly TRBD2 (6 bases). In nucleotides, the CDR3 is TGCAGTGTGTGTCTAGCGAGCTACAATGAGCAGTTCTTC. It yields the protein CSVCLASYNEQFF.